The present T cell receptor (beta chain) was sequenced within a study of blood T cell repertoires in COVID-19. Sequencing used immunoSEQ multiplex PCR; TCRdb keeps in-frame clones, though not all of them. The sample shows around 100,000 clones, 65% to 90% of them seen only once. There are a few counts of this clone. Germline loops: CDR1 MNHEY, CDR2 SMNVEV (reference sequence). V lost 2 bases and J lost 4, with 9 bases in between. The CDR3 covers 14 residues. Self-reported history from a screening survey and questionnaire set each donor's cohort. The chain carries TRBV27 and TRBJ2-1; D may be TRBD2 (7 bases). Sequenced input: PBMCs or T cells enriched from blood (not recorded which). The receptor was isolated from a woman between 45 and 65 years old who had recovered from COVID-19. The CDR3 DNA follows: TGTGCCAGCAGTTTAGCGGGGGCATACAATGAGCAGTTCTTC. Translating gives CASSLAGAYNEQFF.